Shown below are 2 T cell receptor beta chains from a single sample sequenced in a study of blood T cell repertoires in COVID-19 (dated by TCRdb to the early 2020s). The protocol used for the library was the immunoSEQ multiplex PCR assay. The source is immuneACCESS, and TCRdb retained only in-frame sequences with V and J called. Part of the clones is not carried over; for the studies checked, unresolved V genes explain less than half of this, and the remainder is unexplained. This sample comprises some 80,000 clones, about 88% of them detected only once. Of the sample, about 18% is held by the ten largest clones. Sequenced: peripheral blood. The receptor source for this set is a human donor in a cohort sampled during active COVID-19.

Here the CDR3 DNA reads TGCGCCAGCAGCCTTCGGACAGGGACGGATTCACCCCTCCACTTT. This translates into CASSLRTGTDSPLHF. The chain is built from TRBV4-1 and TRBJ1-6; 8 bases line up with TRBD1. The CDR3 contains 15 residues. Germline-derived CDR1 and CDR2 are MGHRA and YSYEKL. After removal of 4 bases from V and 8 bases from J, the junction contained 7 bases not matched to a gene.

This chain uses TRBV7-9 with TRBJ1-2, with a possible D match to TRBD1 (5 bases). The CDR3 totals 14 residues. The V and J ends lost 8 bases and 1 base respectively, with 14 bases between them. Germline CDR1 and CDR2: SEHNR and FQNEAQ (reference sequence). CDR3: CASGAGLGNYGYTF. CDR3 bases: TGTGCCAGCGGGGCAGGGCTCGGTAACTATGGCTACACCTTC.